The clone carrying this T cell receptor beta chain was picked up many times. Its antigen is unknown. The data were taken from a study of neurological immune-mediated disorders. Study as a whole: There were around 34 multiple sclerosis patients; approximately 31 were relapsing-remitting and 3 were secondary progressive.

Study conclusions and caveats: In HTLV-1-associated myelopathy, TCR clonal expansion was greatest, whereas multiple sclerosis had the least, falling below healthy controls. Expanded clones shared no identical CDR3 amino acid sequences across subjects, which suggested private TCR-beta repertoires in all groups.

TCRdb reprocessed the 5' RACE reads with MiXCR, giving one entry per CDR3 protein. The table has over 60,000 distinct CDR3 sequences, approximately 5% seen once. Germline V gene lookup returns CDR1 SGHRS and CDR2 YFSETQ. The CDR3 spans 15 residues. V dropped 5 bases and J dropped 7; count of bases not matched to a gene: 8. The V gene is TRBV5-1, the J gene TRBJ2-2, with 10 bases aligning to TRBD1. The material sequenced was PBMCs. This receptor was taken from a woman aged 25 to 39 with multiple sclerosis. CDR3 amino acids: CASRPGQGLNGELFF. The DNA for the CDR3 is TGCGCCAGCAGACCGGGACAGGGGCTGAACGGGGAGCTGTTTTTT. Full variable domain (outside the CDR3, taken from reference TRBV5-1 and TRBJ2-2): KAGVTQTPRYLIKTRGQQVTLSCSPISGHRSVSWYQQTPGQGLQFLFEYFSETQRNKGNFPGRFSGRQFSNSRSEMNVSTLELGDSALYLCASRPGQGLNGELFFGEGSRLTVL.